This T cell receptor (beta chain) was profiled in a study of blood T cell repertoires in COVID-19. The study drew participants aged about 18 to 90 years from about two dozen US areas. What the recovered Cohort 3 donors had was two negative PCRs, clearance, or symptom resolution. Produced via immunoSEQ multiplex PCR; TCRdb's table is partial and in-frame only. The profile shows about 220,000 clones, 82% of them singletons. The CDR3 sequence is 16 residues long. CDR1 is SGHRS, CDR2 YFSETQ, per germline. The J segment lost 8 bases and the V segment lost 3 bases, leaving 11 bases of the junction unmatched.

This TCR was recovered from a woman aged 55-69 years who had recovered from COVID-19. Source material: PBMCs or T cells enriched from blood (not recorded which). J is TRBJ2-1 and V is TRBV5-1; 10 nucleotides agree with TRBD2. The CDR3 coding sequence is TGCGCCAGCAGCTATGGTGGTAGCGGGGGGAGTGATGAGCAGTTCTTC. This gives the protein CASSYGGSGGSDEQFF.